This T cell receptor beta chain is from a study of shared clonotypes between healthy human individuals. Study as a whole: The study used three CD4 naive, three CD4 memory, two CD8 naive and one CD8 memory plate per donor.

Germline V gene data show CDR1 as SGHRS and CDR2 as YFSETQ. The CDR3 totals 15 residues. V lost 4 bases and J 1 base, leaving 14 bases between the germline ends. Clones were sequenced by immunoSEQ multiplex PCR, and TCRdb holds only the in-frame ones, with some missing. Of around 1.4 million clones in the sample, roughly 98.5% are singletons; the top ten hold 0.36%. This clonotype originated in a man aged 25-40 years in good health. The specimen was naive CD4+ T cells sorted from blood. The subset is: CD45RA+ positively selected. The chain recombines TRBV5-1 with TRBJ1-1, with D unclear. The CDR3: CASSPPGRRNTEAFF. DNA of the CDR3: TGCGCCAGCAGCCCTCCCGGCAGACGGAACACTGAAGCTTTCTTT.